What follows are 25 T cell receptor beta chains derived from one specimen sequenced in a study of T cell changes during pregnancy in multiple sclerosis. Sequencing used immunoSEQ multiplex PCR; TCRdb keeps in-frame clones, though not all of them. The sample lists some 20,000 clones, 88% seen once, with about 1.3% in the top ten. The sample in question was CD4+ T cells from peripheral blood mononuclear cells, obtained in the first trimester of pregnancy. These receptors originate from a female donor in good health, enrolled as a control in a pregnancy study.

This clone was seen once. J is TRBJ2-3 and V is TRBV25-1; possible D gene TRBD1, 6 bases. Germline CDR1 is MGHDK and CDR2 is SYGVNS. The CDR3 is 14 amino acids. Trimming took 6 bases from V and 2 from J, leaving 12 bases between them. CDR3 coding DNA: TGTGCCAGCAGCCCCGGGACAAACACAGATACGCAGTATTTT. Its protein is CASSPGTNTDTQYF.

Regarding this clone: At the DNA level, this CDR3 is encoded by other sequences in the same sample as well. The chain links TRBV30 to TRBJ1-2; 8 bases match TRBD1. Germline CDR1 reads GTSNPN; CDR2 reads SVGIG (reference sequence). Trimming cost V 3 bases and J 7 bases; bases outside gene matches: 7. The CDR3 totals 13 residues. The CDR3 sequence: CAWSAQGAGGYTF. The CDR3 DNA reads TGTGCCTGGAGCGCCCAGGGGGCGGGTGGCTACACCTTC.

This rearrangement joins TRBV5-4 to TRBJ2-3; 14 nucleotides agree with TRBD2. Per the germline V gene, CDR1 is SGHNT and CDR2 is YYREEE (reference sequence). V lost 5 bases, J lost 2 bases, and 7 bases stayed unmatched. This CDR3 contains 17 residues. The CDR3, as DNA: TGTGCCAGCAGAGCCGGGACTAGCGGGAGAAACACAGATACGCAGTATTTT. Its protein product is CASRAGTSGRNTDTQYF. The full variable domain, completed using reference TRBV5-4 and TRBJ2-3, is ETGVTQSPTHLIKTRGQQVTLRCSSQSGHNTVSWYQQALGQGPQFIFQYYREEENGRGNFPPRFSGLQFPNYSSELNVNALELDDSALYLCASRAGTSGRNTDTQYFGPGTRLTVL.

The J gene is TRBJ2-5, the V gene TRBV2; D is unresolved. V was trimmed by 9 bases and J by 2 bases, leaving 16 bases between them. This CDR3 is 14 amino acids long. CDR1 SNHLY and CDR2 FYNNEI come from the germline V gene. The CDR3 protein is CASWSHVAQETQYF. CDR3 sequence (DNA): TGTGCCAGTTGGTCACACGTCGCACAAGAGACCCAGTACTTC. The entire variable domain, with the rest obtained from reference TRBV2 and TRBJ2-5, is as follows: EPEVTQTPSHQVTQMGQEVILRCVPISNHLYFYWYRQILGQKVEFLVSFYNNEISEKSEIFDDQFSVERPDGSNFTLKIRSTKLEDSAMYFCASWSHVAQETQYFGPGTRLLVL.

The chain employs TRBV5-4 and TRBJ2-2; the match to TRBD1 covers 12 bases. Germline V gives CDR1 SGHNT, CDR2 YYREEE (reference sequence). The CDR3 consists of 17 residues. The junction had 11 bases not matched to a gene; V was cut back by 4 bases and J by 7 bases. The CDR3 nucleotides read TGTGCCAGCAGCCAATCGGGACAGGGGGCGATGAGCGGGGAGCTGTTTTTT. Its protein is CASSQSGQGAMSGELFF.

By its share, this clone is medium-sized. The rearrangement uses TRBV6-6 and TRBJ1-2, with no clear D. The CDR3 has 14 amino acids. Trimming cost V 8 bases and J 1 base, with 14 bases left between them. Germline V gives CDR1 MNHNY, CDR2 SVGAGI (reference sequence). CDR3 sequence: CASVEGGSNYGYTF. Here the CDR3 DNA reads TGTGCCAGCGTCGAGGGAGGGAGTAACTATGGCTACACCTTC.

J is TRBJ2-2 and V is TRBV10-3, with 7 nucleotides matching TRBD2. There are 14 residues in the CDR3. V lost 5 bases and J lost 0; bases outside the gene matches: 0. Germline CDR1 and CDR2: ENHRY and SYGVKD. The CDR3 region has the DNA TGTGCCATCAGTCTAGCGGCGAACACCGGGGAGCTGTTTTTT. The encoded protein is CAISLAANTGELFF.

The chain is built from TRBV9 and TRBJ1-1; no firm D call. V was cut by 4 bases and J by 0 bases, with 13 bases left in between. The CDR3 extends over 15 amino acids. Germline CDR1 SGDLS, CDR2 YYNGEE. As DNA, the CDR3 is TGTGCCAGCAGCTATATAGAGGACTTGAACACTGAAGCTTTCTTT. Translated: CASSYIEDLNTEAFF.

The table lists this clone with a few counts. The chain combines TRBV6-5 with TRBJ2-2; maybe TRBD1 (5 bases). Per germline, CDR1 MNHEY and CDR2 SVGAGI. The length of the CDR3 is 13 residues. V was cut by 4 bases and J by 6 bases, with 9 bases left in between. The DNA of the CDR3 is TGTGCCAGCAGTTCAGGGATCGCCGGGGAGCTGTTTTTT. Its translation: CASSSGIAGELFF.

Details on this clone: At one boundary the junction diverges from the germline segment, which might be a read error. DNA for the CDR3: TGTGCCAGCAGTGAACGGGAAGATGAACGTTTT. Its protein product is CASSEREDERF. The V gene is TRBV2, the J gene TRBJ1-4, with no clear D. Germline values: CDR1 SNHLY, CDR2 FYNNEI. This CDR3 comprises 11 residues.

The rearrangement joins TRBV9 to TRBJ2-2; 7 positions match TRBD1. There are 15 residues in the CDR3. V was clipped by 2 bases and J by 4 bases; unmatched bases: 5. Per the germline V gene, CDR1 is SGDLS and CDR2 is YYNGEE. In DNA form, the CDR3 reads TGTGCCAGCAGCGTTTTACAGGGGATCACCGGGGAGCTGTTTTTT. Its translation: CASSVLQGITGELFF.

The genes are TRBV25-1 and TRBJ2-2, with TRBD2 identical over 14 bases. The CDR3 extends over 17 amino acids. From germline, CDR1 is MGHDK and CDR2 SYGVNS. V dropped 1 base and J dropped 6; count of bases not matched to a gene: 4. The chain's CDR3 is CASSELRTSGRPGELFF. The DNA of the CDR3 is TGTGCCAGCAGTGAATTAAGGACTAGCGGGAGGCCCGGGGAGCTGTTTTTT.

This chain joins TRBV19 and TRBJ1-4, with no clear D. This CDR3 is 15 amino acids long. Germline CDR1 is LNHDA and CDR2 is SQIVND (reference sequence). The V end was cut by 1 base, the J end by 8 bases, with 14 bases between. This CDR3 is CASSIAALVEEKLFF. The CDR3 nucleotides read TGTGCCAGTAGTATAGCCGCTCTCGTTGAGGAAAAACTGTTTTTT.

Here the CDR3 reads CASSAQGVNSPLHF. CDR3 DNA sequence: TGTGCCAGCAGTGCCCAGGGGGTGAATTCACCCCTCCACTTT. The genes are TRBV2 and TRBJ1-6, with TRBD1 matching over 7 bases. The CDR3 contains 14 residues. Germline assignment: CDR1 SNHLY and CDR2 FYNNEI. Germline trimming cut 4 bases from V and 7 bases from J; bases unmatched to any gene: 4.

This chain connects TRBV15 to TRBJ1-2, with 9 bases identical to TRBD1. J was trimmed by 4 bases and V by 6 bases; bases with no gene match: 15. Germline V lookup: CDR1 LNHNV, CDR2 YYDKDF (reference sequence). The CDR3 extends over 17 amino acids. The CDR3 nucleotides read TGTGCCACCAGTCCTGAGCTAGGGACAGGGTATAGCTATGGCTACACCTTC. Protein sequence: CATSPELGTGYSYGYTF.

This chain's CDR3 is CASSYVTPRTGELFF. The CDR3 DNA reads as TGTGCCAGCAGTTACGTCACCCCGCGGACCGGGGAGCTGTTTTTT. This chain connects TRBV6-6 to TRBJ2-2; D is ambiguous. The CDR3 is made up of 15 amino acids. Trimming shortened V by 2 bases and J by 5 bases, and 12 bases separated the two germline ends. Germline values: CDR1 MNHNY, CDR2 SVGAGI (reference sequence).

V usage is TRBV7-9 and J usage is TRBJ2-5; 10 positions agree with TRBD1. J gave up 5 bases and V 5 bases, and 5 bases lay outside the gene matches. The germline gives CDR1 SEHNR, CDR2 FQNEAQ (reference sequence). The CDR3 contains 14 residues. CDR3 loop: CASSVPTGGETQYF. CDR3 DNA: TGTGCCAGCAGCGTCCCGACAGGGGGCGAGACCCAGTACTTC.

CDR3 residues: CASSLDPGDYGYTF. In nucleotides, the CDR3 is TGCGCCAGCAGCTTGGATCCGGGAGACTATGGCTACACCTTC. This chain connects TRBV5-1 to TRBJ1-2; D unclear. V lost 0 bases to trimming and J lost 3 bases, with 9 bases between them. This CDR3 is built from 14 residues. Germline V CDR1 and CDR2: SGHRS, YFSETQ.

The V call is TRBV7-2, the J call TRBJ2-3; 8 positions agree with TRBD2. CDR1 is SGHTA, CDR2 FQGNSA, per germline. The CDR3 consists of 16 residues. V lost 3 bases, J lost 0 bases, and 5 bases stayed unmatched. For the CDR3, the DNA is TGTGCCAGCAGCTTGGGGGAGCGGGGGAGCACAGATACGCAGTATTTT. It is translated as CASSLGERGSTDTQYF.

CDR3 loop: CASSQGDNRYEQYF. The CDR3 DNA reads as TGCGCCAGCAGCCAAGGGGACAATCGCTACGAGCAGTACTTC. The genes are TRBV4-1 and TRBJ2-7, with a tentative D call TRBD1 (6 bases). Germline V gene sequence: CDR1 MGHRA, CDR2 YSYEKL. This CDR3 has 14 amino acids. Trimming removed 1 base from V and 3 bases from J, with 10 bases in between.

J is TRBJ2-2 and V is TRBV11-3; the match to TRBD2 covers 7 bases. The V segment lost 5 bases and the J segment 1 base; nucleotides outside the gene matches: 4. The CDR3 extends over 15 amino acids. CDR1 SGHNT and CDR2 YENEEA come from the germline V gene. The CDR3 DNA reads as TGTGCCAGCAGCCCCGGGGGGAGGAACACCGGGGAGCTGTTTTTT. Its protein is CASSPGGRNTGELFF.

V gene TRBV2 combines with J gene TRBJ1-2, with D perhaps matching TRBD1 (6 bases). CDR1 is SNHLY and CDR2 is FYNNEI in the germline V gene. V was trimmed by 7 bases and J by 7 bases, leaving 13 bases between them. This CDR3 spans 12 amino acids. CDR3 coding DNA: TGTGCCAGCACCTCAGGGGCGGGTGGCTACACCTTC. It is translated as CASTSGAGGYTF.

The genes are TRBV21-1 and TRBJ2-2; the listed D gene, TRBD1, was not tested against the DNA. TRBV21-1 is tagged as a pseudogene. The length of the CDR3 is 15 residues. CDR3 region: CASSSGQGTTGELFF. The CDR3, as DNA: TGTGCCAGCAGCAGTGGACAGGGGACCACCGGGGAGCTGTTTTTT.

The rearrangement uses TRBV6-5 and TRBJ1-5; maybe TRBD1 (6 bases). With 0 bases removed from V and 6 bases from J, the gap between germline ends came to 9 bases. Germline V gene lookup returns CDR1 MNHEY and CDR2 SVGAGI. CDR3 length equals 14 residues. The CDR3 protein is CASSYSSGVQPQHF. The CDR3 DNA reads TGTGCCAGCAGTTACTCTTCAGGGGTTCAGCCCCAGCATTTT.

Only a few counts were recorded for this clone. The rearrangement joins TRBV7-9 to TRBJ2-7; 9 bases are shared with TRBD1. Unmatched junction bases numbered 15, after V lost 5 bases and J lost 4 bases. The CDR3 contains 17 residues. Germline lookup yields CDR1 SEHNR and CDR2 FQNEAQ (reference sequence). The CDR3 spells CASSTSLPGTGMYEQYF. The CDR3 DNA is TGTGCCAGCAGCACATCTCTCCCCGGGACAGGGATGTACGAGCAGTACTTC.